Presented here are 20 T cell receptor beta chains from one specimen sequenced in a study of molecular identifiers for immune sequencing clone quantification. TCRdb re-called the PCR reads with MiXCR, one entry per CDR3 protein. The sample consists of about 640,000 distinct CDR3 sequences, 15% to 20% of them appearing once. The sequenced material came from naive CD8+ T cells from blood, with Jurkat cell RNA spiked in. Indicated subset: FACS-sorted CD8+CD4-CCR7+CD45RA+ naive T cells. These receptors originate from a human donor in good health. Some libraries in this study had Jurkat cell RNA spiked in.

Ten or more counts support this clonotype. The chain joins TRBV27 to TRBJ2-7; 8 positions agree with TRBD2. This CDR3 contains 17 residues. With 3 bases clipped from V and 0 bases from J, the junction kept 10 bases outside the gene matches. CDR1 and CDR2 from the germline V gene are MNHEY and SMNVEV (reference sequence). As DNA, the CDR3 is TGTGCCAGCAGTTTCGGGGCCGAGGGGACTAGCTCCTACGAGCAGTACTTC. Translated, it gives CASSFGAEGTSSYEQYF.

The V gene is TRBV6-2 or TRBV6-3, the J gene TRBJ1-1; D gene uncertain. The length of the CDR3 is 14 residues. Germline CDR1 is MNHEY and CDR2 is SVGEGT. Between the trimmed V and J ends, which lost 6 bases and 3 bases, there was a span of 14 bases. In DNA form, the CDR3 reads TGTGCCAGCAGACTCCGGAATGGGTACACTGAAGCTTTCTTT. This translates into CASRLRNGYTEAFF.

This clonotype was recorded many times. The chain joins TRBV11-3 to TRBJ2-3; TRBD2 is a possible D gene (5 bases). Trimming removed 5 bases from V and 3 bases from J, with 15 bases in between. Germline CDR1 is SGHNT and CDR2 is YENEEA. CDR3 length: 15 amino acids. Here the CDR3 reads CASSAGVYATDTQYF. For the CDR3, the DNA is TGTGCCAGCAGCGCCGGGGTATACGCAACAGATACGCAGTATTTT.

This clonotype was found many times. The CDR3 protein is CASSQKGAGGVTNTGELFF. The CDR3 DNA is TGTGCCAGCAGCCAAAAGGGAGCGGGAGGAGTGACGAACACCGGGGAGCTGTTTTTT. This rearrangement joins TRBV4-2 to TRBJ2-2, with 9 bases lining up with TRBD2. V was pared by 2 bases and J by 0 bases, with 10 bases of the junction left unmatched. The CDR3 covers 19 residues. The germline gives CDR1 LGHNA, CDR2 YNFKEQ.

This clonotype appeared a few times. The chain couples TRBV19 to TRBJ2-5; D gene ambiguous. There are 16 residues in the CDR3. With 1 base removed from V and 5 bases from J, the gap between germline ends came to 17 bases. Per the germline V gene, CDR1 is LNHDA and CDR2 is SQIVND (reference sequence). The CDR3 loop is CASSIGRWADGETQYF. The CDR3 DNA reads TGTGCCAGTAGTATAGGCCGTTGGGCCGATGGGGAGACCCAGTACTTC.

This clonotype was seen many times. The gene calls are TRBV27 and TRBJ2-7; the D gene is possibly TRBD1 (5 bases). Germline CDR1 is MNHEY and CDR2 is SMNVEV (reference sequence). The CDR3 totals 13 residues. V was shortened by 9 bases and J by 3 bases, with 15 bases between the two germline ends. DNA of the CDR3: TGTGCCAGTAGTAGCCCCGACAGCTACGAGCAGTACTTC. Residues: CASSSPDSYEQYF.

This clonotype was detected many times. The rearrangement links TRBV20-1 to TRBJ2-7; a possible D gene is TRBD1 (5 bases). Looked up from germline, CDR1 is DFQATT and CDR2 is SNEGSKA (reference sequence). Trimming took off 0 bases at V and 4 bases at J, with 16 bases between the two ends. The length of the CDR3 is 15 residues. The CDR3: CSARDPGRATYEQYF. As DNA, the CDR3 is TGCAGTGCTAGAGATCCCGGCAGGGCAACATACGAGCAGTACTTC.

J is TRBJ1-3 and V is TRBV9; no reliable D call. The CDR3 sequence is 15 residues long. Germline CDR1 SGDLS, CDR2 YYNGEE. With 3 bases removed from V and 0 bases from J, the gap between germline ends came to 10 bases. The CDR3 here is CASSDRDFSGNTIYF. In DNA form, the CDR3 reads TGTGCCAGCAGCGATCGCGACTTCTCTGGAAACACCATATATTTT.

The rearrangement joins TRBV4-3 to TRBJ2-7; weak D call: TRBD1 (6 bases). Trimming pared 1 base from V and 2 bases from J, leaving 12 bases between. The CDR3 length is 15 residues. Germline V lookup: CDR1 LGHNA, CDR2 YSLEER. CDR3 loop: CASSQVFPGAYEQYF. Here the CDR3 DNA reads TGCGCCAGCAGCCAAGTTTTCCCAGGGGCCTACGAGCAGTACTTC.

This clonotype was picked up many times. The DNA of the CDR3 is TGTGCCACCAGTGATTTTAGCCGATACAATGAGCAGTTCTTC. Translated, it gives CATSDFSRYNEQFF. The rearrangement joins TRBV24-1 to TRBJ2-1; D remains ambiguous. The ends were cut back, 1 base at V and 4 bases at J, with 7 bases in the middle. Germline V gene sequence: CDR1 KGHDR, CDR2 SFDVKD. This CDR3 is built from 14 residues.

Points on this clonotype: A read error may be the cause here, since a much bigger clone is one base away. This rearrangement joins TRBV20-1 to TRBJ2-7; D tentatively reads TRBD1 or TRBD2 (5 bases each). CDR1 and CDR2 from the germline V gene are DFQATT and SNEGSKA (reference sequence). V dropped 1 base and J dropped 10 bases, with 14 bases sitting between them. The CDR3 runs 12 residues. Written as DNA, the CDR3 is TGCAGTGCTAGAGCGCGCAGAGGGGAACAGTACTTC. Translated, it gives CSARARRGEQYF.

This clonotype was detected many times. The CDR3, as DNA: TGCAGTGCTCCACCACCTCAGGGAGACTCTGGGGCCAACGTCCTGACTTTC. Translated, it gives CSAPPPQGDSGANVLTF. The chain joins TRBV20-1 to TRBJ2-6; D assignment may be TRBD1 or TRBD2 (5 bases each). There are 17 residues in the CDR3. Germline loops: CDR1 DFQATT, CDR2 SNEGSKA (reference sequence). With 5 bases removed from V and 0 bases from J, the gap between germline ends came to 17 bases.

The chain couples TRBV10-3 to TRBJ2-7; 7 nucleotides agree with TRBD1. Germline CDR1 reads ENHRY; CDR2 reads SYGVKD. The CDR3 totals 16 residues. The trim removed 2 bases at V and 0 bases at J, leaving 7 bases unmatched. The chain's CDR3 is CAISERGTESSYEQYF. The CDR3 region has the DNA TGTGCCATCAGTGAGAGAGGGACAGAGAGCTCCTACGAGCAGTACTTC.

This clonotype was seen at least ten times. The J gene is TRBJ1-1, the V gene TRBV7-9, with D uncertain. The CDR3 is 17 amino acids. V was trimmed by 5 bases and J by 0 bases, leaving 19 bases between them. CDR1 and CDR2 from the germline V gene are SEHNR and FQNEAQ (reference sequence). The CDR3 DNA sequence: TGTGCCAGCAGCCCGAATTCCGACAAGGCGATGAACACTGAAGCTTTCTTT. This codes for CASSPNSDKAMNTEAFF.

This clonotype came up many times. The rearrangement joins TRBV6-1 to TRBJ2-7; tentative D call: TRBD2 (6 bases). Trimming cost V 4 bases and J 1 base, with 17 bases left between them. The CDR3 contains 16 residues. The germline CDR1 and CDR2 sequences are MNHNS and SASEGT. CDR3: CASSGVGKGLSYEQYF. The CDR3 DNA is TGTGCCAGCAGTGGAGTTGGGAAGGGACTTTCCTACGAGCAGTACTTC.

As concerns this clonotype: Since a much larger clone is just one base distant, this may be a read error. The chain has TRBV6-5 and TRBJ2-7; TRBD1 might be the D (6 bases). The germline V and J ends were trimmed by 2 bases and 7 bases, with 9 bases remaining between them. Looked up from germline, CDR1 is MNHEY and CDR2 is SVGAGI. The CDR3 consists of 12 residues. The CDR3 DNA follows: TGTGCCAGCAGTTACACAGGGATGGAGCAGTACTTC. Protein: CASSYTGMEQYF.

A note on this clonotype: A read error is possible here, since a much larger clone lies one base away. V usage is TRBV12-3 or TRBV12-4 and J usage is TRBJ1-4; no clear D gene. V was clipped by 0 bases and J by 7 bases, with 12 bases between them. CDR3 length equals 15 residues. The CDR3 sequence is CASSLAVSRVEKLFF. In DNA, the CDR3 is TGTGCCAGCAGTTTAGCGGTGAGCCGGGTTGAAAAACTGTTTTTT.

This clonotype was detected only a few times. The DNA for the CDR3 is TGCGCCAGCAGCCAAGAGCCACCCCTTACTAGCGGGAGTTACGAGCAGTACTTC. It specifies CASSQEPPLTSGSYEQYF. The chain uses TRBV4-1 and TRBJ2-7; TRBD2 matches 11 bases. This CDR3 has 18 residues. Germline loops: CDR1 MGHRA, CDR2 YSYEKL. V shed 0 bases and J 4 bases; nucleotides not matched to a gene: 11.

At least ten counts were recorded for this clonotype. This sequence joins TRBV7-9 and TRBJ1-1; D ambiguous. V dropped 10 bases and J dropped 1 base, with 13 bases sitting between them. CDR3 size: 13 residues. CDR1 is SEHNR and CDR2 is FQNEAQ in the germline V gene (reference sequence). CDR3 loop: CAISDTPNTEAFF. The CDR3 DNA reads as TGTGCCATCTCCGACACCCCGAACACTGAAGCTTTCTTT.

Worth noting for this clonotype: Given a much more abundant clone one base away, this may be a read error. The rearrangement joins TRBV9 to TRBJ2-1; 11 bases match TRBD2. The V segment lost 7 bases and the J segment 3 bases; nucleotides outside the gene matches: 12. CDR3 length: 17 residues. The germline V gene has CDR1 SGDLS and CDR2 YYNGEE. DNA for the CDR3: TGTGCCAGCGGCGACTGGACCGGGACTAGCGGCTACAATGAGCAGTTCTTC. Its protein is CASGDWTGTSGYNEQFF.